The clone carrying this T cell receptor beta chain was picked up many times. No antigen is known for it. The data are from a study of neurological immune-mediated disorders. 5'RACE with 10-nucleotide random UMIs generated the cDNA. TCRdb fed the 5' RACE reads into MiXCR, producing one record per CDR3 protein. The sample carries about 120,000 distinct CDR3 sequences, roughly 3.2% recorded once. From 2 million PBMCs stored at -80 C, the unsorted libraries were generated. Whole-study findings and limits: No CDR3 amino acid sequences were shared by expanded clones across subjects, suggesting private repertoires in all groups. TCR clonal expansion peaked in HTLV-1-associated myelopathy patients and was lowest in multiple sclerosis patients.

Trimming took off 8 bases at V and 2 bases at J, with 14 bases between the two ends. The CDR3 runs 14 residues. The material sequenced was PBMCs. This clonotype was obtained from a woman in her twenties or thirties with multiple sclerosis. This chain joins TRBV12-3 or TRBV12-4 and TRBJ2-3, with D maybe TRBD1 (5 bases). The CDR3 DNA follows: TGTGCCAGCGCGGAAGGGGTCACCACAGATACGCAGTATTTT. As protein: CASAEGVTTDTQYF.